The clone carrying this T cell receptor beta chain was seen once. Its antigen is not identified. After removal of 3 bases from V and 5 bases from J, the junction contained 10 bases not matched to a gene. The V gene's germline CDR1 is SGHTA and CDR2 FQGNSA. This CDR3 is built from 16 residues. Healthy bone marrow donors formed the donor group. This sample is drawn from a study of cytomegalovirus exposure and HLA in healthy donors. The study's findings and limits: Among the sequence variants, a highly shared cluster was likely an artifact of sequencing. Evidence from a later analysis indicated that most CMV-associated TCR beta chains looked HLA-restricted.

Primers: 60 Vbeta forward and 13 Jbeta reverse. Original handling: The count from a later analysis was 70 million to 85 million unique TCR beta chains, 9 million to 12 million of them shared. TCRdb's table, derived via immunoSEQ multiplex PCR, lists solely in-frame clones and lacks some. V, J and clone size were drawn from that table, and D and trimming were deduced from the DNA. This sample has fewer than 200,000 clones, with almost 80% found just once. The rearrangement joins TRBV7-2 to TRBJ2-3, with 8 nucleotides matching TRBD2. The source is a woman aged 50 to 60 in good health and CMV-seropositive. Sequencing was performed on PBMCs. The chain's CDR3 is CASSFMGRGAGDTQYF. CDR3 in DNA: TGTGCCAGCAGCTTTATGGGGCGGGGGGCTGGAGATACGCAGTATTTT.